This T cell receptor beta chain was retrieved from a study of blood T cell repertoires in COVID-19. This CDR3 spans 13 amino acids. CDR1 is SGHNT, CDR2 YYREEE, per germline (reference sequence). Trimming removed 3 bases at V and 6 bases at J, with 12 bases between. Only in-frame clones appear in the TCRdb table, and some are missing; sequencing was by immunoSEQ multiplex PCR. Counted here are about 400,000 clones, 75% to 90% occurring once; the ten biggest clones make up over 1.1%. The chain is built from TRBV5-4 and TRBJ1-1; D is undetermined. The receptor was derived from a woman aged 25-40 years with active or convalescent COVID-19. Material for sequencing was peripheral blood. The CDR3 DNA sequence: TGTGCCAGCAGCTCCCAGGTTTCTCCTGAAGCTTTCTTT. This translates into CASSSQVSPEAFF.